The 4 T cell receptor beta chains in this list originate from one sample, sequenced in a study of T-cell reconstitution after alpha-beta-depleted transplantation in children. During its preparation, the TCRbeta library received unique molecular identifiers. TCRdb used MiXCR to reprocess the PCR reads, holding one entry per CDR3 protein. The sample consists of some 220,000 distinct CDR3 sequences, 8% to 9.5% of them appearing once. The sample in question was PBMCs from the stem cell graft donor, obtained from the stem cell graft. These TCRs come from a human donor who donated a stem cell graft to a child with acute lymphoblastic leukemia.

This clonotype has just a few counts. CDR3: CASSSPRLDTQYF. The CDR3 bases are TGTGCCAGCAGCTCCCCCCGTCTGGATACGCAGTATTTT. The V gene is TRBV7-8, the J gene TRBJ2-3; no reliable D call. V was cut by 4 bases and J by 6 bases, with 11 bases left in between. Per the germline V gene, CDR1 is SGHVS and CDR2 is FQNEAQ. CDR3 size: 13 residues.

There are a few counts of this clonotype. This sequence joins TRBV19 and TRBJ1-5; 9 positions agree with TRBD1. Germline loops: CDR1 LNHDA, CDR2 SQIVND (reference sequence). The ends lost 4 bases at V and 1 base at J; junction bases unmatched: 5. CDR3 size: 16 residues. The CDR3 protein is CASSTGTGSSNQPQHF. CDR3 coding DNA: TGTGCCAGTAGTACCGGGACAGGGTCGAGCAATCAGCCCCAGCATTTT.

The sample holds a few counts of this clonotype. The chain uses TRBV15 and TRBJ2-3; D is unclear. The CDR3 runs 14 residues. Trimming cost V 1 base and J 0 bases, with 5 bases left between them. In germline, CDR1 is LNHNV, CDR2 YYDKDF (reference sequence). The CDR3 reads CATSRGDSTDTQYF. As DNA, the CDR3 is TGTGCCACCAGCAGAGGGGATAGCACAGATACGCAGTATTTT.

This clonotype appeared many times. This chain links TRBV12-3 or TRBV12-4 with TRBJ1-1, with unresolved D. The CDR3 is 15 residues long. Trimming left V 2 bases short and J 1 base short, with 11 bases between. CDR3 DNA: TGTGCCAGCAGTTTAAATGCAGGTTCGAACACTGAAGCTTTCTTT. Translating it yields CASSLNAGSNTEAFF.